This TCR beta chain was profiled in a study of tumor-infiltrating lymphocytes in primary liver carcinoma. Findings and limits, study-wide: The study found only about 7-24% of top clones in all five tumor regions. Tumor specimens were characterized by a significantly higher top-250-clone fraction than blood (p = 0.039).

Bulk tissue was left unsorted, and RNA and DNA were co-extracted from about 19-30 mg of it. Patients underwent surgical resection for primary liver carcinoma. Every tumor sample held more than 80% viable tumor cells. This clonotype was counted only a few times. Its specificity is unknown. The input was 400 to 500 ng total RNA; TCR beta cDNA was made from it with a constant-region primer. Slightly modified ARM-PCR, run as three nested multiplex PCR rounds, produced the TCR beta libraries. Investigators reported that the first two PCR rounds, at around 10 cycles each, used TRBV1-TRBV30 forward primers with a C-beta reverse primer. TCRdb re-derived calls from the multiplex PCR reads in MiXCR, one entry per CDR3 protein. The sample consists of about 35,000 distinct CDR3 sequences, 70% to 80% of them appearing once. The CDR3 is made up of 13 amino acids. The germline V gene has CDR1 SQVTM and CDR2 ANQGSEA.

The sequencing sample was made of liver tumor tissue from sampling region 4. Stated subset: tumor region T4, right-lateral pole. The chain employs TRBV29-1 and TRBJ2-6; no reliable D call. This TCR was sampled from a man aged 40-55 years with primary liver carcinoma and hepatitis B virus infection. The CDR3 nucleotides are TGCAACGTCACGGGCTTTGGGGCCAACGTCCTGACTTTC. This encodes CNVTGFGANVLTF.